Listed here are 26 T cell receptor beta chains from one sample, sequenced in a study of PD-L1 blockade in urothelial cancer. The method was immunoSEQ multiplex PCR; TCRdb's version includes in-frame clones alone and lacks a portion of them. The sample contains under 20,000 clones, around 91% of which appear only once. The time point: pretreatment peripheral blood. The specimen was PBMCs, collected around atezolizumab (anti-PD-L1) treatment. Every receptor here comes from a man between 65 and 85 years old with urothelial cancer.

V is TRBV5-8 and J is TRBJ2-7; 8 nucleotides agree with TRBD1. The CDR3 totals 16 residues. Unmatched junction bases numbered 11, after V lost 5 bases and J lost 1 base. CDR1 SGHTS and CDR2 YDEGEE come from the germline V gene. CDR3 sequence reads: CASSPMRDRSSYEQYF. CDR3 DNA: TGTGCCAGCAGTCCGATGCGGGACAGGTCATCCTACGAGCAGTACTTC.

The rearrangement links TRBV30 to TRBJ1-3; D not certain. CDR1 and CDR2 (germline): GTSNPN, SVGIG (reference sequence). The V and J ends lost 0 bases and 5 bases respectively, with 5 bases between them. The CDR3 sequence is 12 residues long. The chain's CDR3 is CAWSVQRNTIYF. CDR3 DNA: TGTGCCTGGAGTGTACAGCGAAACACCATATATTTT.

The genes are TRBV7-6 and TRBJ1-1; 7 nucleotides align to TRBD1. With V trimmed by 2 bases and J by 4 bases, 10 bases remained unmatched. CDR3 length equals 16 residues. Germline assignment: CDR1 SGHVS and CDR2 FNYEAQ. The DNA for the CDR3 is TGTGCCAGCAGCTTATCCCCCACAGGGGTGCTCACTGAAGCTTTCTTT. Protein sequence: CASSLSPTGVLTEAFF. The entire variable domain, with the rest obtained from reference TRBV7-6 and TRBJ1-1, is as follows: GAGVSQSPRYKVTKRGQDVALRCDPISGHVSLYWYRQALGQGPEFLTYFNYEAQQDKSGLPNDRFSAERPEGSISTLTIQRTEQRDSAMYRCASSLSPTGVLTEAFFGQGTRLTVV.

The chain employs TRBV7-9 and TRBJ1-2, with 9 bases that match TRBD1. Germline V gene data show CDR1 as SEHNR and CDR2 as FQNEAQ (reference sequence). The CDR3 has 15 residues. V shed 1 base and J 4 bases; nucleotides not matched to a gene: 4. The CDR3 DNA sequence: TGTGCCAGCAGCTTAGGGACAGGGGAGGGCTATGGCTACACCTTC. Protein sequence: CASSLGTGEGYGYTF.

The V call is TRBV5-1, the J call TRBJ2-2, with TRBD2 matching over 8 bases. The ends lost 5 bases at V and 1 base at J; junction bases unmatched: 4. Per the germline V gene, CDR1 is SGHRS and CDR2 is YFSETQ. The CDR3 totals 15 residues. The CDR3 DNA reads TGCGCCAGCAGATCTACTAGCGGGAACACCGGGGAGCTGTTTTTT. It yields the protein CASRSTSGNTGELFF.

The chain recombines TRBV5-4 with TRBJ2-2, with D possibly TRBD1 on 5 matching bases. The V end lost 2 bases, the J end lost 7 bases, and 15 bases lay between the germline ends. In germline, CDR1 is SGHNT, CDR2 YYREEE (reference sequence). The CDR3 has 15 residues. In nucleotides, the CDR3 is TGTGCCAGCAGCTTAACATGGACAAAGGGCGGGGAGCTGTTTTTT. It is translated as CASSLTWTKGGELFF.

The chain employs TRBV11-2 and TRBJ2-6; 7 nucleotides agree with TRBD1. The germline gives CDR1 SGHAT, CDR2 FQNNGV. The V and J ends lost 3 bases and 0 bases, in that order; junction bases with no gene match: 8. The CDR3 spans 18 residues. The CDR3 DNA reads as TGTGCCAGCAGCTTGTTCCGGGACAGCCTCTCTGGGGCCAACGTCCTGACTTTC. Residues: CASSLFRDSLSGANVLTF.

This clone came up a few times. The genes are TRBV6-1 and TRBJ1-5; unclear D gene. This CDR3 spans 14 amino acids. V gave up 1 base and J gave up 4 bases, with 8 bases separating them. CDR1 and CDR2 from the germline V gene are MNHNS and SASEGT. CDR3 nucleotide sequence: TGTGCCAGCAGTGAAGTTGTGAGGAATCAGCCCCAGCATTTT. As protein: CASSEVVRNQPQHF.

The chain links TRBV5-1 to TRBJ1-4, with 9 nucleotides matching TRBD1. J gave up 8 bases and V 3 bases, and 14 bases lay outside the gene matches. Germline V gene lookup returns CDR1 SGHRS and CDR2 YFSETQ. The CDR3 extends over 17 amino acids. The CDR3 loop is CASSSTGGTGSVEKLFF. The CDR3 region has the DNA TGCGCCAGCAGCTCCACGGGTGGGACAGGGTCGGTCGAAAAACTGTTTTTT.

This clone appeared once. The chain couples TRBV11-3 to TRBJ2-3, with TRBD2 identical over 9 bases. The CDR3 extends over 15 amino acids. Trimming cost V 0 bases and J 6 bases; bases outside gene matches: 4. Germline V gives CDR1 SGHNT, CDR2 YENEEA. The CDR3 protein is CASSLEGTSIDTQYF. CDR3 nucleotides: TGTGCCAGCAGCTTAGAAGGGACTAGCATTGATACGCAGTATTTT.

The chain is built from TRBV5-4 and TRBJ1-2; possible D gene TRBD1, 6 bases. Germline V gene sequence: CDR1 SGHNT, CDR2 YYREEE (reference sequence). The CDR3 totals 15 residues. With 3 bases removed from V and 4 bases from J, the gap between germline ends came to 16 bases. The CDR3 nucleotides are TGTGCCAGCAGCTACAAGGACAGCTCTGGCTATGGCTACACCTTC. Translated, it gives CASSYKDSSGYGYTF.

This clone was counted a few times. The CDR3 DNA sequence: TGCGCCAGCAGCGAATACGGGACAGGGGTAGGCTATGGCTACACCTTC. It specifies CASSEYGTGVGYGYTF. V usage is TRBV5-1 and J usage is TRBJ1-2; 10 bases map to TRBD1. The V gene end was trimmed by 4 bases and the J gene end by 4 bases; junction bases not matched to a gene: 10. The CDR3 runs to 16 residues. CDR1 SGHRS and CDR2 YFSETQ come from the germline V gene.

This clone was counted between two and nine times. V is TRBV7-2 and J is TRBJ2-3; the match to TRBD2 covers 7 bases. Germline V gene sequence: CDR1 SGHTA, CDR2 FQGNSA. The CDR3 sequence is 15 residues long. V trimming: 1 base; J trimming: 5 bases; junction bases outside the gene matches: 6. For the CDR3, the DNA is TGTGCCAGCAGCTTAGGGGGGGGTGGGCTAGATACGCAGTATTTT. Its translation: CASSLGGGGLDTQYF.

The chain couples TRBV6-4 to TRBJ1-2; 12 nucleotides match TRBD1. CDR3 length equals 16 residues. V lost 0 bases, J lost 7 bases, and 6 bases stayed unmatched. CDR1 is MRHNA and CDR2 is SNTAGT in the germline V gene. Here the CDR3 DNA reads TGTGCCAGCAGTGACTCACCGGGACAGGGGGCTAGTGGCTACACCTTC. This gives the protein CASSDSPGQGASGYTF.

The rearrangement joins TRBV30 to TRBJ2-3; 13 bases fit TRBD2. The CDR3 extends over 15 amino acids. The germline CDR1 and CDR2 sequences are GTSNPN and SVGIG (reference sequence). The V gene end was trimmed by 2 bases and the J gene end by 7 bases; junction bases not matched to a gene: 6. The CDR3 region has the DNA TGTGCCTGGAGTTCCGGACTAGCGGGGGAGCATACGCAGTATTTT. It translates to CAWSSGLAGEHTQYF. The full variable domain, in which reference TRBV30 and TRBJ2-3 provide the parts outside the CDR3, is SQTIHQWPATLVQPVGSPLSLECTVEGTSNPNLYWYRQAAGRGLQLLFYSVGIGQISSEVPQNLSASRPQDRQFILSSKKLLLSDSGFYLCAWSSGLAGEHTQYFGPGTRLTVL.

Here the CDR3 reads CASSARQGKSEKLFF. The CDR3 coding sequence is TGTGCCAGCAGTGCCCGACAGGGAAAATCTGAAAAACTGTTTTTT. This sequence joins TRBV2 and TRBJ1-4; TRBD1 aligns across 7 bases. J gave up 7 bases and V 4 bases, and 9 bases lay outside the gene matches. Looked up from germline, CDR1 is SNHLY and CDR2 is FYNNEI. The CDR3 contains 15 residues.

This clone was seen a single time. This chain connects TRBV15 to TRBJ1-2; D not resolved. Trimming took 5 bases from V and 4 from J, leaving 8 bases between them. There are 12 residues in the CDR3. CDR1 and CDR2 (germline): LNHNV, YYDKDF (reference sequence). CDR3 amino acids: CATSGRFYGYTF. The CDR3, as DNA: TGTGCCACCAGCGGCAGGTTCTATGGCTACACCTTC.

J is TRBJ2-7 and V is TRBV5-6; D might be TRBD2 (5 bases). From germline, CDR1 is SGHDT and CDR2 YYEEEE. CDR3 length: 15 amino acids. The V gene lost 0 bases and the J gene lost 3 bases, with 13 bases spanning the gap. The CDR3 coding sequence is TGTGCCAGCAGCTTGGTTGGGCAGGACTTCTACGAGCAGTACTTC. Amino acid sequence: CASSLVGQDFYEQYF. Combining the CDR3 with reference TRBV5-6 and TRBJ2-7 gives the whole variable domain DAGVTQSPTHLIKTRGQQVTLRCSPKSGHDTVSWYQQALGQGPQFIFQYYEEEERQRGNFPDRFSGHQFPNYSSELNVNALLLGDSALYLCASSLVGQDFYEQYFGPGTRLTVT.

This clone was counted between two and nine times. The chain uses TRBV6-5 and TRBJ1-2, with 7 nucleotides matching TRBD1. CDR1 and CDR2 from the germline V gene are MNHEY and SVGAGI. This CDR3 is built from 14 residues. V was clipped by 6 bases and J by 4 bases; unmatched bases: 8. The chain's CDR3 is CASRDGTAIYGYTF. The CDR3 DNA reads TGTGCCAGCAGAGACGGGACAGCAATCTATGGCTACACCTTC.

This rearrangement joins TRBV28 to TRBJ1-6; D uncertain. V shed 2 bases and J shed 7 bases, with 12 bases lying between them. From germline, CDR1 is MDHEN and CDR2 SYDVKM. The CDR3 sequence is 15 residues long. CDR3 sequence reads: CASSLRTGYNSPLHF. CDR3 sequence (DNA): TGTGCCAGCAGTTTACGAACGGGGTACAATTCACCCCTCCACTTT.

The genes are TRBV27 and TRBJ1-6; 10 nucleotides align to TRBD1. Germline CDR1 reads MNHEY; CDR2 reads SMNVEV (reference sequence). The ends lost 5 bases at V and 9 bases at J; junction bases unmatched: 13. The CDR3 extends over 17 amino acids. The CDR3 sequence is CASSQTPVGTGVSPLHF. The CDR3 DNA is TGTGCCAGCAGTCAAACCCCAGTTGGGACAGGGGTTTCACCCCTCCACTTT.

The chain has TRBV19 and TRBJ1-3, with D tentatively TRBD1 (6 bases). The CDR3 sequence is 15 residues long. The germline gives CDR1 LNHDA, CDR2 SQIVND (reference sequence). Trimming stripped 3 bases from V and 3 bases from J, with 12 bases between. As DNA, the CDR3 is TGTGCCAGTAGTATCCAGGGGCTTGGTGGAAACACCATATATTTT. It translates to CASSIQGLGGNTIYF.

The chain links TRBV15 to TRBJ2-7; 9 positions agree with TRBD1. CDR3 length equals 16 residues. From germline, CDR1 is LNHNV and CDR2 YYDKDF (reference sequence). J lost 3 bases, V lost 3 bases, and 9 bases had no gene match. CDR3 amino acids: CATSSGQGKTHYEQYF. CDR3 nucleotides: TGTGCCACCAGCAGCGGACAGGGGAAAACCCACTACGAGCAGTACTTC.

The chain uses TRBV28 and TRBJ1-4; the D is unclear. Germline values: CDR1 MDHEN, CDR2 SYDVKM. Trimming cost V 3 bases and J 4 bases, with 6 bases left between them. This CDR3 has 13 residues. The chain's CDR3 is CASSLVGNEKLFF. The DNA for the CDR3 is TGTGCCAGCAGTTTGGTCGGTAATGAAAAACTGTTTTTT.

V and J are TRBV7-6 and TRBJ1-4, with a tentative D call TRBD1 (6 bases). Germline V CDR1 and CDR2: SGHVS, FNYEAQ. The V end was cut by 5 bases, the J end by 4 bases, with 14 bases between. The CDR3 sequence is 15 residues long. The CDR3 DNA sequence: TGTGCCAGCAGCGTACAGGGTGGTGGTAATGAAAAACTGTTTTTT. This gives the protein CASSVQGGGNEKLFF.

CDR3 sequence reads: CASSLERYEQFF. CDR3 bases: TGTGCCAGCAGCTTGGAGCGCTATGAGCAGTTCTTC. This chain links TRBV5-4 with TRBJ2-1; D remains ambiguous. Germline-derived CDR1 and CDR2 are SGHNT and YYREEE (reference sequence). The CDR3 has 12 residues. The V gene lost 0 bases and the J gene lost 8 bases, with 6 bases spanning the gap.